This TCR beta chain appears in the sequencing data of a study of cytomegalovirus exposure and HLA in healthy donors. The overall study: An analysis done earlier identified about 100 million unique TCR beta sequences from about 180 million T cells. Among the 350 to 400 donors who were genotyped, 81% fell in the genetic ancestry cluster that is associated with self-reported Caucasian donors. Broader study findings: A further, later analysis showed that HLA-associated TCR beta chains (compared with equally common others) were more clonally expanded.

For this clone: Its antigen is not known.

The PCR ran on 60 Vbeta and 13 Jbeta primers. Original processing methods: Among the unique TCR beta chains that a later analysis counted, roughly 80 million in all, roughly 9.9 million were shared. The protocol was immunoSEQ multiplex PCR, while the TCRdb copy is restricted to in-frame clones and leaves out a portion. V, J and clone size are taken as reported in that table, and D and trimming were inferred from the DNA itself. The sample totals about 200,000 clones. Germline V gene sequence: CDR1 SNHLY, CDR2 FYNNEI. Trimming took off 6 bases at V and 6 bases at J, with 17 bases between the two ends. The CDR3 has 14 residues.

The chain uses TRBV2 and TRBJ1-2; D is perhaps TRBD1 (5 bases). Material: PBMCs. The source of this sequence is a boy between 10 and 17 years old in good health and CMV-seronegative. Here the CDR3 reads CASRERNFRDGYTF. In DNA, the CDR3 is TGTGCCAGCAGGGAAAGAAATTTCAGGGATGGCTACACCTTC.